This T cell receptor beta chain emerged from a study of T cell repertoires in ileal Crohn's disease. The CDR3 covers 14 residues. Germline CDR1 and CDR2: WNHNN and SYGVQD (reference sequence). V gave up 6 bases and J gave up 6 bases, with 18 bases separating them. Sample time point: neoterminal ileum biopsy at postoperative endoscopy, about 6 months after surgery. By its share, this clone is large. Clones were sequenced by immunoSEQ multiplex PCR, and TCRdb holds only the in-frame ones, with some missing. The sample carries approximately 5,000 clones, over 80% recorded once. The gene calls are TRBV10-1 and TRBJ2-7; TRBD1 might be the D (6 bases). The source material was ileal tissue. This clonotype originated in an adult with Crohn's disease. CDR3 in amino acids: CASSQDTGSLEQYF. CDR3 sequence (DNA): TGCGCCAGCAGCCAAGATACAGGGTCTCTCGAGCAGTACTTC.